Each of the 11 T cell receptor beta chains below was sequenced from the same sample in a study of regulatory T cells in long-lasting Graves disease. With iRepertoire HTBI primers and Arm-PCR of CDR3 regions, TCR beta libraries were built. TCRdb fed the multiplex PCR reads into MiXCR, producing one record per CDR3 protein. The sample has a few hundred thousand distinct CDR3 sequences, about 14% seen once; the top ten hold under 20%. Time point here: newly diagnosed GD, antithyroid drugs for less than 3 months. RNA extracted from PBMCs served as the sequencing template. These sequences were also reported in another study, on T cells in Graves' hyperthyroidism and ophthalmopathy.

The specimen comprised peripheral blood mononuclear cells (PBMCs), sampled at new diagnosis, from a patient treated with antithyroid drugs. These receptor sequences come from a woman in her forties or fifties with Graves disease.

This clonotype appeared many times. The V and J genes are TRBV30 and TRBJ2-1; D not certain. The V and J ends lost 3 bases and 2 bases respectively, with 11 bases between them. The V gene's germline CDR1 is GTSNPN and CDR2 SVGIG (reference sequence). CDR3 size: 14 residues. The CDR3 nucleotides read TGTGCCTGGAGGCAAGCGCCGACCTACAATGAGCAGTTCTTC. It codes for CAWRQAPTYNEQFF.

The V and J genes are TRBV6-1 and TRBJ2-3, with D unclear. With 2 bases removed from V and 2 bases from J, the gap between germline ends came to 11 bases. Germline V lookup: CDR1 MNHNS, CDR2 SASEGT. This CDR3 is 15 amino acids long. The CDR3 region has the DNA TGTGCCAGCAGTGAATCACGGGCCATCACAGATACGCAGTATTTT. It is translated as CASSESRAITDTQYF.

The chain links TRBV4-1 to TRBJ2-1; maybe TRBD2 (6 bases). The J call may be mistaken, given a closer DNA end match to TRBJ2-5. The CDR3 loop spans 15 amino acids. Germline CDR1 reads MGHRA; CDR2 reads YSYEKL. The CDR3 DNA is TGCGCCAGCAGCCACCTACTAGCCAAGCAAGAGACCCAGTACTTC. Translated, it gives CASSHLLAKQETQYF.

This chain joins TRBV28 and TRBJ1-2, with TRBD1 as a possible D gene (5 bases). Trimming stripped 5 bases from V and 8 bases from J, with 15 bases between. The CDR3 contains 13 residues. Germline V lookup: CDR1 MDHEN, CDR2 SYDVKM. CDR3 nucleotide sequence: TGTGCCAGCAGTGCGGGGAGGGGTCAGGGCTACACCTTC. It translates to CASSAGRGQGYTF.

This clonotype has a count of ten or more. This chain links TRBV11-2 with TRBJ2-1; D could derive from TRBD1 or TRBD2 (6 bases each). Trimming removed 1 base at V and 10 bases at J, with 11 bases between. The CDR3 totals 13 residues. Germline assignment: CDR1 SGHAT and CDR2 FQNNGV. Written as DNA, the CDR3 is TGTGCCAGCAGCTTAGCTGGGGGGCGGGAGCAGTTCTTC. This encodes CASSLAGGREQFF. The full variable domain, its missing parts supplied by reference TRBV11-2 and TRBJ2-1, is EAGVAQSPRYKIIEKRQSVAFWCNPISGHATLYWYQQILGQGPKLLIQFQNNGVVDDSQLPKDRFSAERLKGVDSTLKIQPAKLEDSAVYLCASSLAGGREQFFGPGTRLTVL.

In this sample, this clonotype turned up a few times. This chain joins TRBV10-3 and TRBJ2-2; D is perhaps TRBD1 (6 bases). The CDR3 consists of 15 residues. Germline-derived CDR1 and CDR2 are ENHRY and SYGVKD. V was clipped by 6 bases and J by 4 bases, with 15 bases between them. As DNA, the CDR3 is TGTGCCATCAGGCCCGGGACACCTTCCACCGGGGAGCTGTTTTTT. Translated: CAIRPGTPSTGELFF.

This clonotype appeared many times. The chain uses TRBV6-5 and TRBJ2-5; D call uncertain. The CDR3 length is 16 residues. V was shortened by 2 bases and J by 3 bases, with 16 bases between the two germline ends. The germline gives CDR1 MNHEY, CDR2 SVGAGI. Here the CDR3 reads CASSYHFSIGKETQYF. The CDR3 bases are TGTGCCAGCAGTTACCACTTTTCGATAGGGAAAGAGACCCAGTACTTC.

This clonotype was detected many times. V gene TRBV7-2 combines with J gene TRBJ1-4, with D possibly matching TRBD1 (6 bases). The V end lost 4 bases, the J end lost 8 bases, and 23 bases lay between the germline ends. The germline gives CDR1 SGHTA, CDR2 FQGNSA. This CDR3 has 17 residues. CDR3 amino acids: CASSYNFGNRVREKLFF. CDR3 nucleotide sequence: TGTGCCAGCAGCTACAACTTCGGGAACAGGGTGCGGGAAAAACTGTTTTTT.

This clonotype has only a few counts. This may stem from a read error, because a much larger clone lies one nucleotide away. The chain has TRBV28 and TRBJ2-3; no definite D call. The V end was cut by 4 bases, the J end by 8 bases, with 22 bases between. The CDR3 is made up of 16 amino acids. Germline V lookup: CDR1 MDHEN, CDR2 SYDVKM. The CDR3: CASSSRSADGPGTQYF. As DNA, the CDR3 is TGTGCCAGCAGTTCCCGGTCTGCGGACGGCCCAGGTACGCAGTATTTT.

V and J are TRBV9 and TRBJ1-6, with 8 nucleotides matching TRBD1. CDR1 is SGDLS, CDR2 YYNGEE, per germline. The V and J ends lost 0 bases and 10 bases, in that order; junction bases with no gene match: 9. The CDR3 totals 16 residues. CDR3 region: CASSVDLGQGRSPLHF. The CDR3 coding sequence is TGTGCCAGCAGCGTAGACCTAGGACAGGGAAGATCACCCCTCCACTTT.

This clonotype was detected many times. The CDR3 protein is CASSLQGVSAEAFF. For the CDR3, the DNA is TGTGCCAGCAGCTTACAGGGGGTTTCGGCTGAAGCTTTCTTT. The chain couples TRBV7-9 to TRBJ1-1; 7 bases map to TRBD1. Losses at the gene ends were 2 bases for V and 6 bases for J; bases not matched to a gene: 6. Per the germline V gene, CDR1 is SEHNR and CDR2 is FQNEAQ (reference sequence). The CDR3 sequence is 14 residues long.